Reported below is one T cell receptor beta chain. In the original analysis: Estimated nucleated cell counts came from reference gene primer amplification. Here immunoSEQ multiplex PCR was the method, and the copy in TCRdb shows in-frame clones only, minus some. V, J and clone size are taken as reported in that table, and D and trimming were inferred from the DNA itself. This table holds some 320,000 clones, roughly 86% found once. The germline V and J ends were trimmed by 3 bases and 6 bases, with 11 bases remaining between them. This CDR3 has 13 amino acids. Enrolment of Seattle patients took place during active infection, and they were followed longitudinally. The data belong to a study of blood T cell repertoires in COVID-19. Study-wide background: Specimens from acute and convalescent COVID-19 originated in the United States, Italy and Spain. T cells, B-cell-depleted T cells, or PBMCs provided the cDNA or gDNA that served as material.

The sample taken for sequencing was peripheral blood. The source is a woman aged 25 to 39 with COVID-19, enrolled during active disease. The chain uses TRBV23-1 and TRBJ1-2; D perhaps matches TRBD1 (5 bases). TRBV23-1 is filed as an ORF, its function uncertain. CDR3 in DNA: TGCGCCAGCAGTCAGACGACAGCGAATGGCTACACCTTC. Its protein is CASSQTTANGYTF.